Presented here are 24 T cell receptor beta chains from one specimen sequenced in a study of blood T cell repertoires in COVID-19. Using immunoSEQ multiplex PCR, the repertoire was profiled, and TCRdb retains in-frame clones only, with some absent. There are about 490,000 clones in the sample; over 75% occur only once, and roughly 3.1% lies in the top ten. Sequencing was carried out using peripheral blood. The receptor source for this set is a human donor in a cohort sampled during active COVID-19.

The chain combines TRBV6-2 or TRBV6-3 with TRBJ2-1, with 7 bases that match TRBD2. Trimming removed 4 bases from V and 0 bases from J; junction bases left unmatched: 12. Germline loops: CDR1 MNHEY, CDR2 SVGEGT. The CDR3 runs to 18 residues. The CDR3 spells CASSSLAGDPFSYNEQFF. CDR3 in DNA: TGTGCCAGCAGTTCCCTGGCGGGAGACCCCTTCTCCTACAATGAGCAGTTCTTC.

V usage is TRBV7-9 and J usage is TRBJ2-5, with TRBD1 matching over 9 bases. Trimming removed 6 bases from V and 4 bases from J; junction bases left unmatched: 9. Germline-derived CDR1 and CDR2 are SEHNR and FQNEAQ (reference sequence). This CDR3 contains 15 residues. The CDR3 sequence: CASSYIGQGIETQYF. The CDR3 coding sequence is TGTGCCAGCAGTTACATCGGACAGGGGATAGAGACCCAGTACTTC.

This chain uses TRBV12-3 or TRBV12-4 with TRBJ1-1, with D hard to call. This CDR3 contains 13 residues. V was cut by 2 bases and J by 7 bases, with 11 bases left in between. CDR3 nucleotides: TGTGCCAGCAGTTTACATGCGGGGAGTGAAGCTTTCTTT. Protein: CASSLHAGSEAFF.

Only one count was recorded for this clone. The CDR3: CASSPRLAGVTDTQYF. The CDR3 coding sequence is TGTGCCAGCAGCCCTCGACTAGCGGGTGTCACAGATACGCAGTATTTT. V gene TRBV9 combines with J gene TRBJ2-3; 10 bases match TRBD2. Germline lookup yields CDR1 SGDLS and CDR2 YYNGEE. Trimming removed 4 bases from V and 2 bases from J; junction bases left unmatched: 7. This CDR3 is built from 16 residues.

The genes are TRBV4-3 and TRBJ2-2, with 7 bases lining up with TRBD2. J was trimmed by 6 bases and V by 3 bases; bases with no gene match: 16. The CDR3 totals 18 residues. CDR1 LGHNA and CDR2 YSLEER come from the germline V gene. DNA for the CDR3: TGCGCCAGCAGCCACCACCCTGTGGGTCTAGCGGAGGCCGGGGAGCTGTTTTTT. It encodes CASSHHPVGLAEAGELFF.

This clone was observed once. The DNA of the CDR3 is TGTGCCAGTAGTCATGGACTAGTCGGGGCTAGCACAGATACGCAGTATTTT. Amino acids: CASSHGLVGASTDTQYF. The chain is built from TRBV19 and TRBJ2-3, with 7 bases aligning to TRBD2. V trimming: 5 bases; J trimming: 0 bases; junction bases outside the gene matches: 11. CDR1 and CDR2 from the germline V gene are LNHDA and SQIVND (reference sequence). The CDR3 length is 17 residues. The complete variable domain, with remaining parts taken from reference TRBV19 and TRBJ2-3, reads DGGITQSPKYLFRKEGQNVTLSCEQNLNHDAMYWYRQDPGQGLRLIYYSQIVNDFQKGDIAEGYSVSREKKESFPLTVTSAQKNPTAFYLCASSHGLVGASTDTQYFGPGTRLTVL.

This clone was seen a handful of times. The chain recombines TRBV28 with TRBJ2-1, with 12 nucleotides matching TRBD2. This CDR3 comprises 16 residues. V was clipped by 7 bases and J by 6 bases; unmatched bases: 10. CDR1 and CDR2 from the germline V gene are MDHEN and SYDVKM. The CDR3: CASTEILAGGSNEQFF. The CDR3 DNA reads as TGTGCCAGCACCGAAATACTAGCGGGAGGATCCAATGAGCAGTTCTTC.

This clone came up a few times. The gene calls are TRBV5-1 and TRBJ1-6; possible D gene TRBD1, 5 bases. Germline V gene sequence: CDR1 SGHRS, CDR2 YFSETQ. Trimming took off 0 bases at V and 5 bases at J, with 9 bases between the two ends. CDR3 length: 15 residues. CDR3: CASSLAPGDNSPLHF. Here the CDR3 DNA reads TGCGCCAGCAGCTTGGCACCGGGGGATAATTCACCCCTCCACTTT.

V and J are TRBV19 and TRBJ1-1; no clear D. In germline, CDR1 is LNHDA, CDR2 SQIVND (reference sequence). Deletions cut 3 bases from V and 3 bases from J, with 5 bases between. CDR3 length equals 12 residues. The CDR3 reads CASSISDTEAFF. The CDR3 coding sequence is TGTGCCAGTAGTATTTCCGACACTGAAGCTTTCTTT. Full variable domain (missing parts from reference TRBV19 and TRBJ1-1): DGGITQSPKYLFRKEGQNVTLSCEQNLNHDAMYWYRQDPGQGLRLIYYSQIVNDFQKGDIAEGYSVSREKKESFPLTVTSAQKNPTAFYLCASSISDTEAFFGQGTRLTVV.

The CDR3 region is CASTAPGKRHLNTGELFF. The CDR3, as DNA: TGTGCCAGCACAGCCCCCGGGAAGCGGCACTTGAACACCGGGGAGCTGTTTTTT. V gene TRBV27 combines with J gene TRBJ2-2, with D tentatively TRBD2 (5 bases). V was trimmed by 7 bases and J by 1 base, leaving 22 bases between them. Germline V gene lookup returns CDR1 MNHEY and CDR2 SMNVEV (reference sequence). This CDR3 is built from 18 residues.

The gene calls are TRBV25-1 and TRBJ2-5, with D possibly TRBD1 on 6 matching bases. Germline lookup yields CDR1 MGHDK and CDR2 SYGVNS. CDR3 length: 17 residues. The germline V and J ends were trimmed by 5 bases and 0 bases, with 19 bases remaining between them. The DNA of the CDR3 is TGTGCCAGCAGTCGCATTCAGGGGATGGGGTACCAAGAGACCCAGTACTTC. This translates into CASSRIQGMGYQETQYF.

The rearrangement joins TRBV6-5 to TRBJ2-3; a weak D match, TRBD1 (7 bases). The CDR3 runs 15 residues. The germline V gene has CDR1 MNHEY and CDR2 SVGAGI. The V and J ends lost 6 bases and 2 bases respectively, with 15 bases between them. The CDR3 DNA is TGTGCCAGCAGCCGTACCAGGGGGGTCACAGATACGCAGTATTTT. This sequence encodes CASSRTRGVTDTQYF.

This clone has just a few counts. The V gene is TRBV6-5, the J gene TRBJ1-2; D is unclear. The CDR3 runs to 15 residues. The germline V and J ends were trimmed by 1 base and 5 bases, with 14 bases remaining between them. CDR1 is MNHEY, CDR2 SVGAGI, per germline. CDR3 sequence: CASSYLGGPVYGYTF. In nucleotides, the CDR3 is TGTGCCAGCAGTTACTTGGGAGGGCCTGTTTATGGCTACACCTTC.

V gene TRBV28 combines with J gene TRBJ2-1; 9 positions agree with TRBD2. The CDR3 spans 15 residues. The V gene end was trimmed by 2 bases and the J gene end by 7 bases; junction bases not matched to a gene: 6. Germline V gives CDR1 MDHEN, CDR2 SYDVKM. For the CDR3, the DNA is TGTGCCAGCAGTTTAGAGGTAGCGGGAGTAAATGAGCAGTTCTTC. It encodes CASSLEVAGVNEQFF.

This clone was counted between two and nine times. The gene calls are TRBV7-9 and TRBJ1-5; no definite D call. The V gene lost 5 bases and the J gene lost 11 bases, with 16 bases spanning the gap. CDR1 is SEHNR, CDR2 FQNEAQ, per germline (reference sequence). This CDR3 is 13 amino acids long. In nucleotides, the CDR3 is TGTGCCAGCAGCCTTCACCCTGCTACGACCCAGCATTTT. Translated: CASSLHPATTQHF. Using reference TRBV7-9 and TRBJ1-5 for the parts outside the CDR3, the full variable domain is DTGVSQNPRHKITKRGQNVTFRCDPISEHNRLYWYRQTLGQGPEFLTYFQNEAQLEKSRLLSDRFSAERPKGSFSTLEIQRTEQGDSAMYLCASSLHPATTQHFGDGTRLSIL.

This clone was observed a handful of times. The CDR3 DNA reads as TGTGCCAGCAGTGGGGGGACGGGACTAGCGGGAGGAAGGGGCTCCTACGAGCAGTACTTC. Residues: CASSGGTGLAGGRGSYEQYF. The gene calls are TRBV2 and TRBJ2-7; 15 bases are a match to TRBD2. The CDR3 is 20 amino acids. The germline V gene encodes CDR1 SNHLY and CDR2 FYNNEI. Trimming removed 4 bases from V and 0 bases from J; junction bases left unmatched: 13.

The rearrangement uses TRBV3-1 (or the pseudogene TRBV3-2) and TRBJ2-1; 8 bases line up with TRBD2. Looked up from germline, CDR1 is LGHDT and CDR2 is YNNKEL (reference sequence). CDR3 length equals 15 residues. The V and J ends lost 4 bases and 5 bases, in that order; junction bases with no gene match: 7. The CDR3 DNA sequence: TGTGCCAGCAGCCCGGGACTAGTCGGGCACAATGAGCAGTTCTTC. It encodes CASSPGLVGHNEQFF.

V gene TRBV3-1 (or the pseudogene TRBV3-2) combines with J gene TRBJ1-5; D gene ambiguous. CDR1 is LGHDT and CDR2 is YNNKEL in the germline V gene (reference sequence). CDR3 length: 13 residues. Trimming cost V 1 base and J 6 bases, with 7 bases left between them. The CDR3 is CASSQGEGQPQHF. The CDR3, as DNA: TGTGCCAGCAGCCAAGGGGAGGGTCAGCCCCAGCATTTT.

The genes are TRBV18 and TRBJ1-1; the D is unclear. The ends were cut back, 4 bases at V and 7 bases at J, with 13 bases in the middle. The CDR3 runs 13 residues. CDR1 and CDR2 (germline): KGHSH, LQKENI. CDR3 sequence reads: CASSRSLADEAFF. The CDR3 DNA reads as TGTGCCAGCTCACGAAGTTTGGCCGATGAAGCTTTCTTT.

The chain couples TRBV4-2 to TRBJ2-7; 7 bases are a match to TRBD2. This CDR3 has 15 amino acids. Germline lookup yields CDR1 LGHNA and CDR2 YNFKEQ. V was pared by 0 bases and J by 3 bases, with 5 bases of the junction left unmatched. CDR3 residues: CASSQDSSGLYEQYF. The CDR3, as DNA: TGTGCCAGCAGCCAAGATTCTAGCGGACTCTACGAGCAGTACTTC.

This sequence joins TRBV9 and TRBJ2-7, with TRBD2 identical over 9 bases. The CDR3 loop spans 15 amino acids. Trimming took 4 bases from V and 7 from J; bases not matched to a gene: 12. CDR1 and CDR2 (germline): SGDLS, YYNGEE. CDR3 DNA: TGTGCCAGCAGCCTACATGCGGGAGGGCCGGGGGAGCAGTACTTC. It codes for CASSLHAGGPGEQYF.

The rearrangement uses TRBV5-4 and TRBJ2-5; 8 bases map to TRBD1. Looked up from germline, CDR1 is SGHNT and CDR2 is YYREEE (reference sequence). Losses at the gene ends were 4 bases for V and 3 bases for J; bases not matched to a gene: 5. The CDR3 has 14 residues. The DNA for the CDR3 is TGTGCCAGCAGCCGCCGGGACAGGAAAGAGACCCAGTACTTC. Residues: CASSRRDRKETQYF.

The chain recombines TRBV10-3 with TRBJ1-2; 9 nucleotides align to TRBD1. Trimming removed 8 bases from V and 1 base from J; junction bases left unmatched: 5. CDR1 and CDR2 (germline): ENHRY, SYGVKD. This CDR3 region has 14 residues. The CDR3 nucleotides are TGTGCCATCCGGGGGACAGGGATTAACTATGGCTACACCTTC. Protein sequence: CAIRGTGINYGYTF.

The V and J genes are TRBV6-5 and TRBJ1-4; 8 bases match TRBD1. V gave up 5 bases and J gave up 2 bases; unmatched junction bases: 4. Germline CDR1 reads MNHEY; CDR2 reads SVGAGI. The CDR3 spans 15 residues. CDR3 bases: TGTGCCAGCAGTAAGGGACAGGTTACTAATGAAAAACTGTTTTTT. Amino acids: CASSKGQVTNEKLFF.